This passage covers 13 T cell receptor beta chains from one sample sequenced in a study of OX40 agonist ivuxolimab in advanced cancers. The table came from immunoSEQ multiplex PCR; TCRdb's copy has only in-frame clones and leaves some out. The sample contains 45,000 to 65,000 clones, approximately 85% of which appear only once. Sample: CD4+ or CD8+ T cells sorted from blood, taken in a trial of the OX40 agonist ivuxolimab. The source is an adult with an advanced solid tumor such as melanoma, head and neck, liver or kidney cancer.

The chain links TRBV7-8 to TRBJ1-4; D gene uncertain. This CDR3 is built from 12 residues. Trimming took 1 base from V and 8 from J, leaving 5 bases between them. The germline gives CDR1 SGHVS, CDR2 FQNEAQ. The CDR3 DNA reads as TGTGCCAGCAGCTTAGGGGCCGAAAAACTGTTTTTT. The encoded protein is CASSLGAEKLFF.

Only one count was recorded for this clone. The V and J genes are TRBV6-1 and TRBJ2-7; no reliable D call. Germline CDR1 and CDR2: MNHNS and SASEGT. The V and J ends lost 1 base and 1 base respectively, with 5 bases between them. CDR3 length: 13 residues. The CDR3 DNA reads TGTGCCAGCAGTGAAGAGGTGTCCTACGAGCAGTACGTC. Encoded protein: CASSEEVSYEQYV.

V gene TRBV27 combines with J gene TRBJ1-2; a possible D gene is TRBD1 (5 bases). Germline CDR1 is MNHEY and CDR2 is SMNVEV (reference sequence). The CDR3 is 13 amino acids. With 5 bases removed from V and 6 bases from J, the gap between germline ends came to 13 bases. CDR3 sequence (DNA): TGTGCCAGCAGTATTCGGGGGTTGGATGGCTACACCTTC. This sequence encodes CASSIRGLDGYTF.

V is TRBV5-1 and J is TRBJ2-7; D assignment may be TRBD1 or TRBD2 (5 bases each). Looked up from germline, CDR1 is SGHRS and CDR2 is YFSETQ. Trimming took 0 bases from V and 7 from J, leaving 17 bases between them. The CDR3 consists of 15 residues. CDR3 DNA sequence: TGCGCCAGCAGCTTGGTAGGGACCCCCGCCGAGGAGCAGTACGTC. Its protein is CASSLVGTPAEEQYV.

The V gene is TRBV6-6, the J gene TRBJ2-3; TRBD1 matches 7 bases. The germline gives CDR1 MNHNY, CDR2 SVGAGI (reference sequence). The trim removed 8 bases at V and 2 bases at J, leaving 7 bases unmatched. The CDR3 contains 14 residues. The CDR3 DNA follows: TGTGCCAGCCACCGGGACAGATCCACAGATACGCAGTATTTT. Its translation is CASHRDRSTDTQYF.

The chain carries TRBV4-1 and TRBJ2-1; a possible D gene is TRBD2 (6 bases). The ends were cut back, 3 bases at V and 7 bases at J, with 19 bases in the middle. The CDR3 extends over 16 amino acids. CDR1 and CDR2 from the germline V gene are MGHRA and YSYEKL. The CDR3 protein is CASSHTPGLPSNEQFF. The CDR3 coding sequence is TGCGCCAGCAGCCACACACCGGGACTCCCATCTAATGAGCAGTTCTTC.

This chain's CDR3 is CAISEALAYNEQFF. The CDR3 nucleotides read TGTGCCATCAGTGAGGCACTAGCCTACAATGAGCAGTTCTTC. The chain uses TRBV10-3 and TRBJ2-1; tentatively, D is TRBD2 (5 bases). The CDR3 runs to 14 residues. V dropped 2 bases and J dropped 2 bases, with 7 bases sitting between them. Per germline, CDR1 ENHRY and CDR2 SYGVKD.

The chain employs TRBV11-2 and TRBJ2-3; 7 bases fit TRBD2. V lost 4 bases, J lost 3 bases, and 4 bases stayed unmatched. CDR1 and CDR2 (germline): SGHAT, FQNNGV. The CDR3 consists of 14 residues. The CDR3 spells CASSSEGLTDTQYF. CDR3 sequence (DNA): TGTGCCAGCAGCTCTGAGGGACTAACAGATACGCAGTATTTT.

The V and J genes are TRBV28 and TRBJ2-7; possibly TRBD1 for D (6 bases). This CDR3 has 13 residues. Germline V gives CDR1 MDHEN, CDR2 SYDVKM. The V end was cut by 6 bases, the J end by 4 bases, with 13 bases between. Written as DNA, the CDR3 is TGTGCCAGCAGCCCGTCCGGACAGTACGAGCAGTACGTC. Its translation is CASSPSGQYEQYV.

This chain joins TRBV4-2 and TRBJ1-2, with 7 nucleotides matching TRBD1. This CDR3 has 13 residues. Germline lookup yields CDR1 LGHNA and CDR2 YNFKEQ. Trimming removed 5 bases from V and 4 bases from J; junction bases left unmatched: 4. The CDR3 sequence: CASSDGTAYGYTF. In nucleotides, the CDR3 is TGTGCCAGCAGCGACGGGACAGCCTATGGCTACACCTTC.

The sample holds one count of this clone. The same CDR3 arises from other DNA sequences in this sample as well. The rearrangement links TRBV6-5 to TRBJ1-1, with no clear D. The germline gives CDR1 MNHEY, CDR2 SVGAGI. V was cut by 0 bases and J by 3 bases, with 5 bases left in between. This CDR3 region has 13 residues. The CDR3 coding sequence is TGTGCCAGCAGTTACTCAGGGTACACTGAAGCTTTCTTT. Translation: CASSYSGYTEAFF.

This clone was recorded once. The V and J genes are TRBV12-1 and TRBJ2-7; the DNA was not used to check the table's D call, TRBD2. TRBV12-1 constitutes a pseudogene. This CDR3 has 13 residues. The CDR3 DNA sequence: TGTGCCAGCAGCACCCGATGGAACTACGAGCAGTACGTC. Translation gives CASSTRWNYEQYV.

The chain is built from TRBV5-1 and TRBJ2-2; 16 nucleotides match TRBD2. Germline lookup yields CDR1 SGHRS and CDR2 YFSETQ. The CDR3 spans 19 residues. The J segment lost 4 bases and the V segment lost 2 bases, leaving 8 bases of the junction unmatched. The CDR3 loop reads CASSFPGLAGGPVTGELFF. The CDR3, as DNA: TGCGCCAGCAGCTTCCCGGGACTAGCGGGGGGGCCGGTCACCGGGGAGCTGTTTTTT.